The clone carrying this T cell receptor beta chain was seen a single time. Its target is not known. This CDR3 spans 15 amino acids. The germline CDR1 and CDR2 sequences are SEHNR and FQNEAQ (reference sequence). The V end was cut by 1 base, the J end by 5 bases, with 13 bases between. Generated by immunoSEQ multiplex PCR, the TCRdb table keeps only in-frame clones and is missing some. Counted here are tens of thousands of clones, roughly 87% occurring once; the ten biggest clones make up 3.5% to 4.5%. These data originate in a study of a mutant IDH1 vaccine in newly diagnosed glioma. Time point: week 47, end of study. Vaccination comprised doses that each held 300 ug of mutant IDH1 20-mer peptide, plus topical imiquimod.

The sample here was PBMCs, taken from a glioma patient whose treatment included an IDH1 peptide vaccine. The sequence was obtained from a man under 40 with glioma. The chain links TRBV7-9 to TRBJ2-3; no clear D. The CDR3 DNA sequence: TGTGCCAGCAGCTTAGTTAGAATCGGTGGAGATACGCAGTATTTT. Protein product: CASSLVRIGGDTQYF. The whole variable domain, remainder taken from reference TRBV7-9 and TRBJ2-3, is DTGVSQNPRHKITKRGQNVTFRCDPISEHNRLYWYRQTLGQGPEFLTYFQNEAQLEKSRLLSDRFSAERPKGSFSTLEIQRTEQGDSAMYLCASSLVRIGGDTQYFGPGTRLTVL.